This TCR beta chain is drawn from a study of blood T cell repertoires in COVID-19. Only in-frame clones appear in the TCRdb table, and some are missing; sequencing was by immunoSEQ multiplex PCR. The top ten hold around 30% of the sample, which has 200,000 to 300,000 clones, approximately 80% seen once. The CDR3 has 14 amino acids. With 9 bases removed from V and 4 bases from J, the gap between germline ends came to 18 bases. The germline V gene encodes CDR1 MNHEY and CDR2 SVGAGI. The receptor comes from a man between 35 and 55 years old with acute or convalescent COVID-19. The sequenced material came from peripheral blood. This chain connects TRBV6-5 to TRBJ1-2; D is unclear. The DNA for the CDR3 is TGTGCCAGTCGAACCCCCGGGGAGTTCTATGGCTACACCTTC. Its protein product is CASRTPGEFYGYTF.